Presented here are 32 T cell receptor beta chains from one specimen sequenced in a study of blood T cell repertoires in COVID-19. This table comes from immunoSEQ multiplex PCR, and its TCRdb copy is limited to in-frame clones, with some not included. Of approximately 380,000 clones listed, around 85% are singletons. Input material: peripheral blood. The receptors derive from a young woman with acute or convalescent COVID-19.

CDR3 sequence: CASPGGGGPTDTQYF. For the CDR3, the DNA is TGTGCCAGCCCAGGAGGGGGGGGGCCCACAGATACGCAGTATTTT. The chain couples TRBV2 to TRBJ2-3, with D possibly matching TRBD2 (7 bases). The CDR3 loop spans 15 amino acids. The germline V and J ends were trimmed by 8 bases and 2 bases, with 17 bases remaining between them. CDR1 is SNHLY, CDR2 FYNNEI, per germline. Full variable domain (missing parts from reference TRBV2 and TRBJ2-3): EPEVTQTPSHQVTQMGQEVILRCVPISNHLYFYWYRQILGQKVEFLVSFYNNEISEKSEIFDDQFSVERPDGSNFTLKIRSTKLEDSAMYFCASPGGGGPTDTQYFGPGTRLTVL.

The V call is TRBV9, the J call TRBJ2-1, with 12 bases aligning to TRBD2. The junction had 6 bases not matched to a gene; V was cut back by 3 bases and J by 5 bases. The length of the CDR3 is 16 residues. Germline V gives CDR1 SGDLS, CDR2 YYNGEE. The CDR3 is CASSDPLAGGDNEQFF. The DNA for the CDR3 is TGTGCCAGCAGCGATCCTCTAGCGGGAGGGGACAATGAGCAGTTCTTC.

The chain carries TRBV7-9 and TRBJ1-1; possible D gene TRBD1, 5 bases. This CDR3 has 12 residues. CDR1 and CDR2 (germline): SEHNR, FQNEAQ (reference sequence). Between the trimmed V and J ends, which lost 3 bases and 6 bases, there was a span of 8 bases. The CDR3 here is CASSFGGAEAFF. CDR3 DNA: TGTGCCAGCAGCTTCGGGGGAGCTGAAGCTTTCTTT.

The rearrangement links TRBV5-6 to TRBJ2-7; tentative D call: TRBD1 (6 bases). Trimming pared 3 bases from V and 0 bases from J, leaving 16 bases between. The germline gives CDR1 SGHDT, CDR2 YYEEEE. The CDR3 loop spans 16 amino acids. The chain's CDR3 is CASSSHRAEDSYEQYF. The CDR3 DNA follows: TGTGCCAGCAGCTCTCACAGGGCGGAGGACTCCTACGAGCAGTACTTC.

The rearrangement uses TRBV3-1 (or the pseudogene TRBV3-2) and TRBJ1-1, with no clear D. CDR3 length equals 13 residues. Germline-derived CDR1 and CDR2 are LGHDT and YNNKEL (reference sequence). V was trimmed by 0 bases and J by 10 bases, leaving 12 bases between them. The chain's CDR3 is CASSQEIGRVAFF. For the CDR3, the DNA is TGTGCCAGCAGCCAAGAGATCGGGAGGGTAGCTTTCTTT.

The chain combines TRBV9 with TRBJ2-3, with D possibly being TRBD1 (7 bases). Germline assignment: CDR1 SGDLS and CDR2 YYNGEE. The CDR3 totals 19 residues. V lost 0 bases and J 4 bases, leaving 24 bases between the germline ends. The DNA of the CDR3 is TGTGCCAGCAGCGTAGGTGGAGGGGGCGAAAGTAGGAGGGCAGATACGCAGTATTTT. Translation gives CASSVGGGGESRRADTQYF.

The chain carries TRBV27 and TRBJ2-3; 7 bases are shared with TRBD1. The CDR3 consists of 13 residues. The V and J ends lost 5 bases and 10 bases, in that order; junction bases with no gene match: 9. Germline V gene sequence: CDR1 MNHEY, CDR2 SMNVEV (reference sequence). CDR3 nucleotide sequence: TGTGCCAGCAGTCAGACGACAGGGAGAGCGCAGTATTTT. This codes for CASSQTTGRAQYF.

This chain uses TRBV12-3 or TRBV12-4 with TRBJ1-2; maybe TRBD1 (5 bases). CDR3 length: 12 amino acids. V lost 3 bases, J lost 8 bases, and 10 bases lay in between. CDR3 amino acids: CASSFGASGYTF. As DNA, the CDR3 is TGTGCCAGCAGTTTTGGGGCATCAGGCTACACCTTC.

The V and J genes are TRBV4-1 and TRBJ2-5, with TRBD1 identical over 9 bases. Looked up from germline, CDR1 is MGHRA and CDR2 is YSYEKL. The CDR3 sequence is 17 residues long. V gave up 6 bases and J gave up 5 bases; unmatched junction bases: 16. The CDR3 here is CASSAGQGLGRSETQYF. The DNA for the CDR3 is TGCGCCAGCAGTGCGGGACAGGGCTTGGGTCGTTCCGAGACCCAGTACTTC.

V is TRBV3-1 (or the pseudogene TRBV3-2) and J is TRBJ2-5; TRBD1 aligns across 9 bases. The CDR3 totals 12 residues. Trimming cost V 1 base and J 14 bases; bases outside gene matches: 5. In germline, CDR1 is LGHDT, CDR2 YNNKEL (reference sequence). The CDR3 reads CASSQGGTGIYF. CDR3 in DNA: TGTGCCAGCAGCCAAGGGGGGACAGGGATCTACTTC.

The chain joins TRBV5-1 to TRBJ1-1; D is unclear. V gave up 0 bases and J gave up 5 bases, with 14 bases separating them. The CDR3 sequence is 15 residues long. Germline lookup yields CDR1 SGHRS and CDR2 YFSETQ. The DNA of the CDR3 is TGCGCCAGCAGCTTGGTTCCGGGGAGGGAGACTGAAGCTTTCTTT. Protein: CASSLVPGRETEAFF.

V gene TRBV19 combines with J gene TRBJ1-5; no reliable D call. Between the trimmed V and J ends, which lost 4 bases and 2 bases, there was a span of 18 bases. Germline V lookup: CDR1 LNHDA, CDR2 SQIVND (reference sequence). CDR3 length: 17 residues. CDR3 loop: CASSTGNPRGGNQPQHF. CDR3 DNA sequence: TGTGCCAGTAGTACGGGGAATCCTCGGGGAGGCAATCAGCCCCAGCATTTT.

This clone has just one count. The chain's CDR3 is CASKGSPAYSVADTQYF. CDR3 nucleotides: TGTGCCAGCAAGGGGTCACCTGCTTATTCGGTAGCAGATACGCAGTATTTT. V usage is TRBV2 and J usage is TRBJ2-3; possible D gene TRBD1, 5 bases. Trimming removed 7 bases from V and 4 bases from J, with 24 bases in between. CDR1 is SNHLY, CDR2 FYNNEI, per germline. The CDR3 length is 17 residues.

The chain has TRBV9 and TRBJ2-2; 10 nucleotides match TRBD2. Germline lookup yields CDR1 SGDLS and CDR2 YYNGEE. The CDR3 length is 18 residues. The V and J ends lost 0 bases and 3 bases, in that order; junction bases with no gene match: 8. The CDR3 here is CASSVDVAGGRYTGELFF. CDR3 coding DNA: TGTGCCAGCAGCGTAGACGTAGCGGGGGGCCGATACACCGGGGAGCTGTTTTTT.

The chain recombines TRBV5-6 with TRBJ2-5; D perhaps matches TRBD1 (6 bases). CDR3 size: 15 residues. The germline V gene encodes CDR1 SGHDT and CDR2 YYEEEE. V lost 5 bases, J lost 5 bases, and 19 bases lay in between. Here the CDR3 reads CASSPGGGGSETQYF. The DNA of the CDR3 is TGTGCCAGCAGTCCCGGTGGTGGGGGCTCGGAGACCCAGTACTTC.

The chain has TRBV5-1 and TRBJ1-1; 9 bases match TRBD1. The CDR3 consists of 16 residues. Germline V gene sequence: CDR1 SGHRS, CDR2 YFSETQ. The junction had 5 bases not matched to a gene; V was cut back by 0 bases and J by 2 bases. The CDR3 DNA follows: TGCGCCAGCAGCTTGGGAGGACAGGGGACCAACACTGAAGCTTTCTTT. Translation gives CASSLGGQGTNTEAFF.

CDR3 amino acids: CASSAYAGTGDHEQYF. The CDR3 coding sequence is TGTGCCAGCAGCGCCTACGCCGGGACAGGGGATCACGAGCAGTACTTC. This chain connects TRBV9 to TRBJ2-7; TRBD1 aligns across 10 bases. Germline-derived CDR1 and CDR2 are SGDLS and YYNGEE. J was trimmed by 5 bases and V by 3 bases; bases with no gene match: 11. The CDR3 length is 16 residues.

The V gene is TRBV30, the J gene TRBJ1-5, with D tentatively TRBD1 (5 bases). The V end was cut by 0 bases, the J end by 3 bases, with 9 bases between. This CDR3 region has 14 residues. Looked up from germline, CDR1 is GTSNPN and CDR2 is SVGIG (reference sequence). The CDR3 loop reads CAWSVRRVNQPQHF. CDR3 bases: TGTGCCTGGAGTGTTCGCAGGGTCAATCAGCCCCAGCATTTT. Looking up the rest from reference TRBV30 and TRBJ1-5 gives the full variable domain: SQTIHQWPATLVQPVGSPLSLECTVEGTSNPNLYWYRQAAGRGLQLLFYSVGIGQISSEVPQNLSASRPQDRQFILSSKKLLLSDSGFYLCAWSVRRVNQPQHFGDGTRLSIL.

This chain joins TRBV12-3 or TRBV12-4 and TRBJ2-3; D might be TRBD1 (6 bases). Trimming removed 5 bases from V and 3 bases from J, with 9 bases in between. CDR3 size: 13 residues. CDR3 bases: TGTGCCAGCAGTGGACAGCGAACAGATACGCAGTATTTT. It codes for CASSGQRTDTQYF.

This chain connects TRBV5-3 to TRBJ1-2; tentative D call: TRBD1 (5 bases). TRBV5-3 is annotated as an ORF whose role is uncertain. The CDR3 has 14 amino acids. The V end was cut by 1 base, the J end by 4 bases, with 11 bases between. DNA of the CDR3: TGTGCCAGAAGCTTGCGGGGGAAGGCCTATGGCTACACCTTC. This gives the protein CARSLRGKAYGYTF.

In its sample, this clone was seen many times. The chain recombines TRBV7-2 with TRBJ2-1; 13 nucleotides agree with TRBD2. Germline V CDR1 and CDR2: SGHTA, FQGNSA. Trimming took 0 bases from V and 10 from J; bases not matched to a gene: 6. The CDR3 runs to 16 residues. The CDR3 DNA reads TGTGCCAGCAGCTTAGCGTGGGGGGGACTAGCGGGAGAGCAGTTCTTC. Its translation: CASSLAWGGLAGEQFF.

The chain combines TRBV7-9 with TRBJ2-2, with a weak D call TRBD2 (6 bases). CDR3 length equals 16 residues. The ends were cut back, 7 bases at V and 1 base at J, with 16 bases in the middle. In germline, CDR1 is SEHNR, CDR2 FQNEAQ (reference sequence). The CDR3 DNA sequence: TGTGCCAGCACCCCTAGCATAGCGGAGAACACCGGGGAGCTGTTTTTT. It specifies CASTPSIAENTGELFF. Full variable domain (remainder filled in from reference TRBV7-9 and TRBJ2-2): DTGVSQNPRHKITKRGQNVTFRCDPISEHNRLYWYRQTLGQGPEFLTYFQNEAQLEKSRLLSDRFSAERPKGSFSTLEIQRTEQGDSAMYLCASTPSIAENTGELFFGEGSRLTVL.

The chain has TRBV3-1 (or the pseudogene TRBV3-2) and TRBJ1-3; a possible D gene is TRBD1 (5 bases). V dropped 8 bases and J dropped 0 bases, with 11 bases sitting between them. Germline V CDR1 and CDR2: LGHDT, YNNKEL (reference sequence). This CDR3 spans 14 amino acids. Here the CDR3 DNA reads TGTGCCAGCCGGGACTCAAACTCTGGAAACACCATATATTTT. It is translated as CASRDSNSGNTIYF.

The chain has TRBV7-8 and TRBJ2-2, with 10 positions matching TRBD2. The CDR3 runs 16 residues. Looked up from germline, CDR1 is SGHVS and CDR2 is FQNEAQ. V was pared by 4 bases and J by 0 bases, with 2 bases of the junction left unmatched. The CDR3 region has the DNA TGTGCCAGCAGCTCTGGACTAGCGGCGAACACCGGGGAGCTGTTTTTT. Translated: CASSSGLAANTGELFF.

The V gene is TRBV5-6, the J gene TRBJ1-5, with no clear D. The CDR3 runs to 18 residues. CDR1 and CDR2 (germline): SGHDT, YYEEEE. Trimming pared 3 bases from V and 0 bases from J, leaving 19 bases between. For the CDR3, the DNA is TGTGCCAGCAGCTCCTGGCCGGGTAACCTTTATAGCAATCAGCCCCAGCATTTT. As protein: CASSSWPGNLYSNQPQHF.

The CDR3 sequence: CASSLGQPNYGYTF. The CDR3 region has the DNA TGTGCCAGCAGCTTAGGACAGCCTAACTATGGCTACACCTTC. The chain links TRBV7-9 to TRBJ1-2; D possibly corresponds to TRBD1 (5 bases). There are 14 residues in the CDR3. V was pared by 1 base and J by 0 bases, with 6 bases between. Germline CDR1 and CDR2: SEHNR and FQNEAQ (reference sequence).

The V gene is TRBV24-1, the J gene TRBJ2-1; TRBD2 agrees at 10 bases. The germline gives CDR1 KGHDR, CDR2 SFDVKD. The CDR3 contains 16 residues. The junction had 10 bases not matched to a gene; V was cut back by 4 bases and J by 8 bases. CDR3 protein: CATSDPLAGTEHEQFF. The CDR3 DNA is TGTGCCACCAGTGACCCACTAGCGGGAACGGAGCATGAGCAGTTCTTC.

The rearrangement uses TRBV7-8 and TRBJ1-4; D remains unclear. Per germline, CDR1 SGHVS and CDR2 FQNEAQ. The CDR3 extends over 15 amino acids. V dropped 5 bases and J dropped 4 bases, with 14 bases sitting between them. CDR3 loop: CASSPLPVSNEKLFF. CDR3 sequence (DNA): TGTGCCAGCAGCCCCCTTCCTGTGAGTAATGAAAAACTGTTTTTT.

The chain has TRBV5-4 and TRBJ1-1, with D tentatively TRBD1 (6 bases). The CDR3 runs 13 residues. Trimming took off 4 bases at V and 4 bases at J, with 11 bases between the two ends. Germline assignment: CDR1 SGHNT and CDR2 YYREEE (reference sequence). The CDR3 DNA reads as TGTGCCAGCAGCGGAGGGGGGGGCACTGAAGCTTTCTTT. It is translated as CASSGGGGTEAFF.

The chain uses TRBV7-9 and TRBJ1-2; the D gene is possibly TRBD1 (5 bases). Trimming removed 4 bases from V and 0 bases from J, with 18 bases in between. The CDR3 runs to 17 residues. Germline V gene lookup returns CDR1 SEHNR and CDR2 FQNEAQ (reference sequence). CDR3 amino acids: CASSSNWGTKANYGYTF. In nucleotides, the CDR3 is TGTGCCAGCAGCTCCAACTGGGGCACAAAGGCTAACTATGGCTACACCTTC.

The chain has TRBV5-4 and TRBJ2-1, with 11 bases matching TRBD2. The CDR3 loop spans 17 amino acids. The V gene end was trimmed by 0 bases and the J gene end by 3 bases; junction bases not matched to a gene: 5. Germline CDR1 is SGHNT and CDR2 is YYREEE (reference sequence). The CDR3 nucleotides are TGTGCCAGCAGCTTGGTTAGCGGGGGGGCAAGCTACAATGAGCAGTTCTTC. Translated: CASSLVSGGASYNEQFF.

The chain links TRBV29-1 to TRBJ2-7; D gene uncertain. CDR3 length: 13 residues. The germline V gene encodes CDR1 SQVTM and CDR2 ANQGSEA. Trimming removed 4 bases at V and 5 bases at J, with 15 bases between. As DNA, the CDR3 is TGCAGCGTTGGCTTCAGGTTATCCCACGAGCAGTACTTC. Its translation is CSVGFRLSHEQYF.